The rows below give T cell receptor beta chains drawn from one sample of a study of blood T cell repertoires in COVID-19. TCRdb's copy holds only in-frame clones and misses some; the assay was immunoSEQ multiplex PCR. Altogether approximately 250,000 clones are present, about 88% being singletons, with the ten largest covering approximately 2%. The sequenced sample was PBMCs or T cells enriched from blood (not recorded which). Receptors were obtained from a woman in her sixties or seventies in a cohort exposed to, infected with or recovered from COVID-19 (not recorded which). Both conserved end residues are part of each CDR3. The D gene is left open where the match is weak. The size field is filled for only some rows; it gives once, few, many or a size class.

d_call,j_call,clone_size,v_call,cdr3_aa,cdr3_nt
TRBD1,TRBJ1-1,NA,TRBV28,CASSFYGQGARTEAFF,TGTGCCAGCAGTTTTTATGGCCAGGGGGCGCGCACTGAAGCTTTCTTT
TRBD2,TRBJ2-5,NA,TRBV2,CASSHSGEETQYF,TGTGCCAGCAGCCATAGCGGGGAAGAGACCCAGTACTTC
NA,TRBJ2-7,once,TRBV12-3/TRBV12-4,CASSPEHEQYF,TGTGCCAGCAGTCCCGAGCACGAGCAGTACTTC
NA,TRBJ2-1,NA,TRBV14,CASSPPGLDRGRQFF,TGTGCCAGCAGCCCTCCGGGACTCGACCGTGGGCGGCAGTTCTTC
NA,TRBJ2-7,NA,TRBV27,CASSQGLLHEQYF,TGTGCCAGCAGCCAGGGACTCCTGCACGAGCAGTACTTC
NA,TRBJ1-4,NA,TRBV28,CASSPGGRWEKLFF,TGTGCCAGCTCCCCGGGAGGGCGCTGGGAAAAACTGTTTTTT
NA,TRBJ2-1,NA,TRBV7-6,CASSTRQGGSYNEQFF,TGTGCCAGCAGCACTCGACAGGGAGGCTCCTACAATGAGCAGTTCTTC
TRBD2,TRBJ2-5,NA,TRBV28,CASSPSTSAKETQYF,TGTGCCAGCAGTCCCTCGACTAGCGCTAAAGAGACCCAGTACTTC
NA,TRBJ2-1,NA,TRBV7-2,CASSLRGAYNEQFF,TGTGCCAGCAGCCTGCGGGGCGCATACAATGAGCAGTTCTTC
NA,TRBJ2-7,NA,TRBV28,CASSPQGSSYEQYF,TGTGCCAGCAGCCCACAGGGATCCTCCTACGAGCAGTACTTC
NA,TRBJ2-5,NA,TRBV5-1,CASAPRAVETQYF,TGCGCCAGCGCCCCCAGGGCCGTAGAGACCCAGTACTTC
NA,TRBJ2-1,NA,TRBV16,CASSQSSVTYNEQFF,TGTGCCAGCAGCCAATCTAGCGTTACCTACAATGAGCAGTTCTTC
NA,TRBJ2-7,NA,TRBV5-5,CASSLDGSYEQYF,TGTGCCAGCAGCTTGGACGGGTCCTACGAGCAGTACTTC
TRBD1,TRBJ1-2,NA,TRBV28,CASSLRQGNYGYTF,TGTGCCAGCAGTTTAAGACAGGGTAACTATGGCTACACCTTC
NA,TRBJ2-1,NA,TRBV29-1,CSVVGRSSYNEQFF,TGCAGCGTTGTGGGGCGTAGCTCCTACAATGAGCAGTTCTTC
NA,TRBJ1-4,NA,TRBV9,CASSVDRLDNEKLFF,TGTGCCAGCAGCGTAGACAGGCTGGATAATGAAAAACTGTTTTTT
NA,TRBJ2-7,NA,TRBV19,CASSIKLRAYEQYF,TGTGCCAGTAGTATTAAGTTGAGAGCCTACGAGCAGTACTTC
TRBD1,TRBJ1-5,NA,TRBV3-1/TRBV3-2,CASSQGRDSFNQPQHF,TGTGCCAGCAGCCAAGGTCGGGACAGCTTCAATCAGCCCCAGCATTTT
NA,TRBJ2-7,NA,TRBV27,CASRRQGKYEQYF,TGTGCCAGCAGGCGCCAGGGAAAATACGAGCAGTACTTC
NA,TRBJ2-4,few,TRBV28,CASSIPRIAKNIQYF,TGTGCCAGCAGTATTCCCAGGATAGCCAAAAACATTCAGTACTTC
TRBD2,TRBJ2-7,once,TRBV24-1,CATSDRSGRINEQYF,TGTGCCACCAGTGATCGGAGCGGGAGAATCAACGAGCAGTACTTC
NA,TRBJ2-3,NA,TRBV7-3,CASSLYASGTDTQYF,TGTGCCAGCAGCTTATACGCATCGGGGACAGATACGCAGTATTTT
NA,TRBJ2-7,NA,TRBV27,CASSSDRPPTYEQYF,TGTGCCAGCAGCTCTGACAGGCCACCCACCTACGAGCAGTACTTC
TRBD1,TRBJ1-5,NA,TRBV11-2,CASSFRGASNQPQHF,TGTGCCAGCAGCTTCAGGGGGGCAAGCAATCAGCCCCAGCATTTT
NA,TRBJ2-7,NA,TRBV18,CASSPGSPYEQYF,TGTGCCAGCTCCCCGGGGAGCCCCTACGAGCAGTACTTC
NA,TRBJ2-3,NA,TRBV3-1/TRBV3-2,CASSLGLTTDTQYF,TGTGCCAGCAGCCTGGGACTGACGACTGATACGCAGTATTTT
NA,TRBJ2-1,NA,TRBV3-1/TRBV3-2,CASSQDAAGIGGYNEQFF,TGTGCCAGCAGCCAAGATGCAGCTGGTATCGGAGGTTACAATGAGCAGTTCTTC
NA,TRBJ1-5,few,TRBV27,CASSSDIYQPQHF,TGTGCCAGCAGTTCCGACATCTATCAGCCCCAGCATTTT
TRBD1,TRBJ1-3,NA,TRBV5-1,CASSHGQGAGNTIYF,TGCGCCAGCAGCCACGGACAGGGCGCTGGAAACACCATATATTTT
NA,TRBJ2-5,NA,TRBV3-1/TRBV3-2,CASSLEGGGSTQETQYF,TGTGCCAGCAGCCTGGAAGGAGGAGGGAGCACTCAAGAGACCCAGTACTTC
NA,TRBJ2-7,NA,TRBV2,CASSEGAGSYEQYF,TGTGCCAGCAGTGAAGGGGCAGGTTCCTACGAGCAGTACTTC
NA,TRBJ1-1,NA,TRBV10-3,CAISESGRKNTEAFF,TGTGCCATCAGTGAGTCGGGCCGTAAGAACACTGAAGCTTTCTTT
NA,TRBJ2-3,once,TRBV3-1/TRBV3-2,CASSQLGEDTQYF,TGTGCCAGCAGCCAATTGGGAGAAGATACGCAGTATTTT
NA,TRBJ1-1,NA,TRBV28,CASSLGGKGTEAFF,TGTGCCAGCAGCCTGGGGGGGAAGGGCACTGAAGCTTTCTTT
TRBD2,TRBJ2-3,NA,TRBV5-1,CASRAGPLEADTQYF,TGCGCCAGCAGAGCGGGACCCCTCGAAGCAGATACGCAGTATTTT
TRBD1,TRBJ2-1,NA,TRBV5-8,CASSLFSGTGVPYNEQFF,TGTGCCAGCAGCTTATTTTCCGGGACAGGGGTACCCTACAATGAGCAGTTCTTC
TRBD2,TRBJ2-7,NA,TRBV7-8,CASSAPGLAGGFNEQYF,TGTGCCAGCAGCGCCCCCGGACTAGCGGGAGGTTTTAACGAGCAGTACTTC
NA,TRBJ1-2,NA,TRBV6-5,CANRVHSYGYTF,TGTGCCAACAGGGTACACAGCTATGGCTACACCTTC
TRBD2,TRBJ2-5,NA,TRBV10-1,CASSPLRGGGQETQYF,TGCGCCAGCAGTCCACTGAGGGGCGGGGGCCAAGAGACCCAGTACTTC
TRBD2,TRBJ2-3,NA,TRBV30,CAWSAWTGSWGTSGRALEDTQYF,TGTGCCTGGAGTGCGTGGACAGGTAGTTGGGGGACTAGCGGGAGGGCCCTCGAAGATACGCAGTATTTT
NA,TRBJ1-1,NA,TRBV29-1,CSVDRGNTEAFF,TGCAGCGTTGACAGGGGGAACACTGAAGCTTTCTTT
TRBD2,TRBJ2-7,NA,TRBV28,CASSFNPREGAYEQYF,TGTGCCAGCAGTTTTAACCCTCGGGAGGGCGCCTACGAGCAGTACTTC
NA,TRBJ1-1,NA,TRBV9,CASSVGSGVEAFF,TGTGCCAGCAGCGTAGGCAGCGGGGTTGAAGCTTTCTTT
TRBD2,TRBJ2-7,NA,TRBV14,CASSQDRGRLYEQYF,TGTGCCAGCAGCCAAGACCGCGGGAGACTATACGAGCAGTACTTC
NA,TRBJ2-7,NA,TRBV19,CASSARQTSSYEQYF,TGTGCCAGTAGTGCCAGACAGACAAGCTCCTACGAGCAGTACTTC
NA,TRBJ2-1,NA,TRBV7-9,CASSLDASSYNEQFF,TGTGCCAGCAGCTTAGACGCCAGCTCCTACAATGAGCAGTTCTTC
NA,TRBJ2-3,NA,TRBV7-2,CASSSGLPLDTQYF,TGTGCCAGCAGCTCGGGACTGCCTCTCGATACGCAGTATTTT